This T cell receptor (beta chain) appears in the sequencing data of a study of T cell responses to AZD1222 COVID-19 vaccine. Notes on this clone: Its antigen remains unknown.

TCRdb's table, derived via immunoSEQ multiplex PCR, lists solely in-frame clones and lacks some. Altogether about 160,000 clones are present, more than 85% being singletons, with the ten largest covering more than 1.4%. Findings and caveats of the study: Unmutated variant regions are reportedly the target of nearly half of TCRs that are spike-specific. White British people made up most donors, females outnumbered males, and clonal diversity was possibly underestimated.

V was pared by 0 bases and J by 4 bases, with 6 bases between. Germline V gene sequence: CDR1 MNHNY, CDR2 SVGAGI (reference sequence). The CDR3 extends over 13 amino acids. The chain is built from TRBV6-6 and TRBJ1-2; D call uncertain. The sample was peripheral blood, taken on day 0 of AZD1222 vaccination. The TCR comes from an adult in good health. The CDR3 nucleotides are TGTGCCAGCAGTTACTCGGGAAGCTATGGCTACACCTTC. Amino acids: CASSYSGSYGYTF.